This T cell receptor (beta chain) came from a study of blood T cells in healthy people across ages. Findings of the study overall: TCR beta diversity was tightly associated with the proportion of naive T cells. Naive CD4+ cells and diversity were both higher in long-lived donors than in aged donors.

A J-beta primer mix and a sample-barcoded 5' primer were used in a second PCR of about 6 to 12 cycles. MiXCR was run by TCRdb on the 5' RACE reads, yielding one entry per CDR3 protein. The data contain roughly 900,000 distinct CDR3 sequences, 29% of them singletons. This CDR3 comprises 17 residues. CDR1 is LGHNA and CDR2 is YSLEER in the germline V gene. V dropped 1 base and J dropped 2 bases, with 15 bases sitting between them. For this clonotype: Its antigen is as yet unknown.

Total RNA was isolated from each sample in quantities of at least 5 micrograms. The rearrangement uses TRBV4-3 and TRBJ1-3; D uncertain. The sequenced sample was blood. This receptor was obtained from a woman older than 75 in good health. CDR3 sequence (DNA): TGCGCCAGCAGCCAAGGGCCTATCTCCCTCCCTGGAAACACCATATATTTT. This gives the protein CASSQGPISLPGNTIYF.